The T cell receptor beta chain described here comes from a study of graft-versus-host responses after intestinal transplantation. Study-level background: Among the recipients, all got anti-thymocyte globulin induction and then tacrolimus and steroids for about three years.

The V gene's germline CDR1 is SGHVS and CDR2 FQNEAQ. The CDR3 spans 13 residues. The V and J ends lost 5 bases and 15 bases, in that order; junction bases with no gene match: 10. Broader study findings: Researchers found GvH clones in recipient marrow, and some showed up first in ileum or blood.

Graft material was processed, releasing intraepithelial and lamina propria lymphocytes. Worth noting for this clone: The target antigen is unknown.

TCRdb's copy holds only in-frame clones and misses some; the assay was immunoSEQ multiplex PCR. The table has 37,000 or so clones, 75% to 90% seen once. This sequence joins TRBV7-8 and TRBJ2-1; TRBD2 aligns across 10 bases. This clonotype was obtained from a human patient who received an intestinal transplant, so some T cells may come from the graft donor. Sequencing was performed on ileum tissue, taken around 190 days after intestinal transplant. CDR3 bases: TGTGCCAGCAGCATCGCTAGCGGGAGTGCCGCGTTCTTC. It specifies CASSIASGSAAFF.